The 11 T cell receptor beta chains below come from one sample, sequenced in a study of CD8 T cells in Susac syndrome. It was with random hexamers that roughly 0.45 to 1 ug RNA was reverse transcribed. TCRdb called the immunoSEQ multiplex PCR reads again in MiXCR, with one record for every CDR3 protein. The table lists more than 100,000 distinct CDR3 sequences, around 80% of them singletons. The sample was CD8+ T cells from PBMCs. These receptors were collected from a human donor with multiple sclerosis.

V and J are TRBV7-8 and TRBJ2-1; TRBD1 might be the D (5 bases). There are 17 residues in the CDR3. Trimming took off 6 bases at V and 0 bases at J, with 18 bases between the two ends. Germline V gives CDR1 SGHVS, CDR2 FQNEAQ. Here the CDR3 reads CASRPDVGVSSYNEQFF. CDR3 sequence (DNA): TGTGCCAGCAGGCCAGACGTAGGGGTGAGCTCCTACAATGAGCAGTTCTTC.

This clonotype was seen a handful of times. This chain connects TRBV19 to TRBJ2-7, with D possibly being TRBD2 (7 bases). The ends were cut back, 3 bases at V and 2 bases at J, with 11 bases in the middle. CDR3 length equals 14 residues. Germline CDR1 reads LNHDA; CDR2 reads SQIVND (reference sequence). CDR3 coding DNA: TGTGCCAGTAGTATGGGGGGGCGCCCCTACGAGCAGTACGTC. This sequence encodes CASSMGGRPYEQYV.

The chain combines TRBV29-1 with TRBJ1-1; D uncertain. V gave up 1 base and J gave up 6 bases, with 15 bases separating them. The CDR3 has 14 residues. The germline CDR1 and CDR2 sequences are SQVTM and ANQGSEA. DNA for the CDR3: TGCAGCGTTGAAGCTAGGAGAGGACGGGCTGAAGCTTTCTTT. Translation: CSVEARRGRAEAFF.

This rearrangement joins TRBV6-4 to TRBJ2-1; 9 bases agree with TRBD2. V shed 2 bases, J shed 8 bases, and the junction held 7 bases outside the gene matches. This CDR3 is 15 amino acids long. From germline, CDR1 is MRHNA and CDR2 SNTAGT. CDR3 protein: CASSDEAGGRDEQFF. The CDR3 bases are TGTGCCAGCAGTGACGAGGCGGGAGGGAGGGATGAGCAGTTCTTC.

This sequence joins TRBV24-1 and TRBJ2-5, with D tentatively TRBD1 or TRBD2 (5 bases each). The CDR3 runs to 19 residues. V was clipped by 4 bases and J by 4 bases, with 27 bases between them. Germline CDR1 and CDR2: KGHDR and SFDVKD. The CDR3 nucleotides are TGTGCCACCAGTGACTCTCCGGGACGTACCCTCGTGGGGCCAGAGACCCAGTACTTC. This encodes CATSDSPGRTLVGPETQYF.

CDR3: CASSLKGSLAGGTDTQYF. CDR3 coding DNA: TGTGCCAGCAGCTTGAAAGGCTCCCTAGCGGGGGGCACAGATACGCAGTATTTT. The V call is TRBV5-8, the J call TRBJ2-3; TRBD2 aligns across 10 bases. The V gene end was trimmed by 1 base and the J gene end by 1 base; junction bases not matched to a gene: 9. CDR1 SGHTS and CDR2 YDEGEE come from the germline V gene. The length of the CDR3 is 18 residues.

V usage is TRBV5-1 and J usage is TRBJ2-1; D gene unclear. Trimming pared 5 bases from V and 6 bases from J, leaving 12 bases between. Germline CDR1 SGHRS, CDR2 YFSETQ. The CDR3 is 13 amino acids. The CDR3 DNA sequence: TGCGCCAGCAGTCATCTTGGTGCCAATGAGCAGTTCTTC. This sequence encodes CASSHLGANEQFF.

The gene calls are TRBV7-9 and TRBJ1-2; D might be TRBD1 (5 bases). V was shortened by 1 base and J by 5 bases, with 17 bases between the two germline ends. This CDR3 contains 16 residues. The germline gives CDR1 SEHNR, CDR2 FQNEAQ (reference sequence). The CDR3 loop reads CASSLELEEGRYGYTF. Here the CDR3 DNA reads TGTGCCAGCAGCTTAGAATTGGAGGAGGGGCGTTATGGCTACACCTTC.

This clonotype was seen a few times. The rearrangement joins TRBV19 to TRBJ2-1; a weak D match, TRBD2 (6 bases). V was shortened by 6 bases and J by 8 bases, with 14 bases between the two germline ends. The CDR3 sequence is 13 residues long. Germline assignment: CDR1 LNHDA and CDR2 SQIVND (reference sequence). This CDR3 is CASSPSPGDEQFF. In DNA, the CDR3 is TGTGCCAGTAGCCCCTCACCGGGGGATGAGCAGTTCTTC. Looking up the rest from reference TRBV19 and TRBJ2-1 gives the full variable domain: DGGITQSPKYLFRKEGQNVTLSCEQNLNHDAMYWYRQDPGQGLRLIYYSQIVNDFQKGDIAEGYSVSREKKESFPLTVTSAQKNPTAFYLCASSPSPGDEQFFGPGTRLTVL.

CDR3 sequence: CASRPGATEAFF. The CDR3 region has the DNA TGTGCCAGTAGACCGGGGGCCACTGAAGCTTTCTTT. V is TRBV19 and J is TRBJ1-1; D might be TRBD1 (6 bases). The CDR3 is made up of 12 amino acids. CDR1 is LNHDA and CDR2 is SQIVND in the germline V gene (reference sequence). The germline V and J ends were trimmed by 6 bases and 4 bases, with 9 bases remaining between them.

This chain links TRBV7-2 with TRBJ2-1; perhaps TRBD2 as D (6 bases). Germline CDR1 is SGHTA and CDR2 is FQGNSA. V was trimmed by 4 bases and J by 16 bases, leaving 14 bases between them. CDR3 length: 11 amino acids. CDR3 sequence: CASSWGLGGFF. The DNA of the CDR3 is TGTGCCAGCAGCTGGGGACTGGGGGGTTTCTTC.